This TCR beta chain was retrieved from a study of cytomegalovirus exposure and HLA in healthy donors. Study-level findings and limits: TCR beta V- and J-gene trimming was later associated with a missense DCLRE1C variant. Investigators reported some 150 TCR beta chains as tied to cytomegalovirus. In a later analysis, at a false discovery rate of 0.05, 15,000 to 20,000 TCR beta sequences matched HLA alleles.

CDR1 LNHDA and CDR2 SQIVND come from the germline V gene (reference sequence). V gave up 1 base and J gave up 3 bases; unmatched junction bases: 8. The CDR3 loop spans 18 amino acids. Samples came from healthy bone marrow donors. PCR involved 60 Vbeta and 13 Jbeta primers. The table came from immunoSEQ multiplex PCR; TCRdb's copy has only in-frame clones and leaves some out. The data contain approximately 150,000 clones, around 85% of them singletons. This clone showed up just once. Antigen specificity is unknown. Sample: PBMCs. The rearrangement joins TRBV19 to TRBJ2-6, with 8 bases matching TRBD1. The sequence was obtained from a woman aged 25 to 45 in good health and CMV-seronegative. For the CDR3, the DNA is TGTGCCAGTAGTATAGGATTGTTACAGGGGGTTGGGGCCAACGTCCTGACTTTC. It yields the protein CASSIGLLQGVGANVLTF.